The 10 T cell receptor beta chains presented below share a single source sample, sequenced in a study of T cell repertoires in cytomegalovirus infection. TCRdb used MiXCR to reprocess the reads, holding one entry per CDR3 protein. Of 740,000 or so distinct CDR3 sequences detected, roughly 35% appear once; the ten largest clones hold 2.5% to 3.5%. The sample consisted of PBMCs. The receptors were gathered from a human donor in good health (CMV status not recorded). Some clones in this sample may be carry-over from other donors' samples.

J is TRBJ1-2 and V is TRBV5-6; weak D call: TRBD1 (5 bases). V was cut by 3 bases and J by 8 bases, with 8 bases left in between. Per germline, CDR1 SGHDT and CDR2 YYEEEE. The CDR3 length is 11 residues. In DNA, the CDR3 is TGTGCCAGCAGCTACAGGACAGGCTACACCTTC. Translated: CASSYRTGYTF.

Ten or more counts support this clonotype. At one boundary the junction diverges from the germline segment, which might be a read error. V is TRBV7-7 and J is TRBJ2-4; TRBD1 or TRBD2 may be the D gene (5 bases each). CDR3 length equals 17 residues. The germline V gene has CDR1 SSHAT and CDR2 FNYEAQ (reference sequence). The CDR3 coding sequence is TGTGCTAGCAGCTTAGCTTCACAGGACTGGCCCAAAAACATTCAGTACTTC. It encodes CASSLASQDWPKNIQYF.

The J gene is TRBJ2-1, the V gene TRBV7-9; 8 bases map to TRBD2. V was pared by 1 base and J by 0 bases, with 8 bases of the junction left unmatched. CDR1 SEHNR and CDR2 FQNEAQ come from the germline V gene (reference sequence). This CDR3 region has 18 residues. CDR3 DNA sequence: TGTGCCAGCAGCTTAGGCGGGAGGTCCCTTATCTCCTACAATGAGCAGTTCTTC. Protein product: CASSLGGRSLISYNEQFF. Together with reference TRBV7-9 and TRBJ2-1, the CDR3 gives the full variable domain: DTGVSQNPRHKITKRGQNVTFRCDPISEHNRLYWYRQTLGQGPEFLTYFQNEAQLEKSRLLSDRFSAERPKGSFSTLEIQRTEQGDSAMYLCASSLGGRSLISYNEQFFGPGTRLTVL.

This clonotype was seen a handful of times. The rearrangement uses TRBV28 and TRBJ2-3, with D possibly matching TRBD2 (6 bases). The CDR3 consists of 13 residues. V was cut by 6 bases and J by 4 bases, with 11 bases left in between. The germline V gene has CDR1 MDHEN and CDR2 SYDVKM. In DNA, the CDR3 is TGTGCCAGCAGCTTCGGAGGGTCAGATACGCAGTATTTT. This encodes CASSFGGSDTQYF.

This clonotype was picked up a small number of times. V is TRBV12-3 or TRBV12-4 and J is TRBJ2-7; D is possibly TRBD1 (6 bases). The V gene lost 5 bases and the J gene lost 2 bases, with 13 bases spanning the gap. This CDR3 is 14 amino acids long. CDR3 DNA: TGTGCCAGCAGTGCAGGCTGGGACACCTACGAGCAGTACTTC. Its translation is CASSAGWDTYEQYF.

This clonotype was counted a few times. V gene TRBV19 combines with J gene TRBJ2-7, with D perhaps TRBD1 (5 bases). The CDR3 is 14 residues long. CDR1 is LNHDA and CDR2 is SQIVND in the germline V gene (reference sequence). Deletions cut 6 bases from V and 1 base from J, with 13 bases between. CDR3 amino acids: CASSVAQGSYEQYF. Here the CDR3 DNA reads TGTGCCAGTAGCGTAGCCCAGGGATCCTACGAGCAGTACTTC.

There are a few counts of this clonotype. The CDR3 region is CASSDQGRTEAFF. The DNA for the CDR3 is TGTGCCAGCAGTGACCAGGGTCGGACTGAAGCTTTCTTT. The J gene is TRBJ1-1, the V gene TRBV6-4; possible D gene TRBD1, 5 bases. The CDR3 covers 13 residues. V shed 2 bases and J shed 5 bases, with 9 bases lying between them. Looked up from germline, CDR1 is MRHNA and CDR2 is SNTAGT.

V usage is TRBV2 and J usage is TRBJ2-7; the match to TRBD2 covers 8 bases. The CDR3 consists of 16 residues. With 2 bases clipped from V and 3 bases from J, the junction kept 9 bases outside the gene matches. Germline-derived CDR1 and CDR2 are SNHLY and FYNNEI. In DNA, the CDR3 is TGTGCCAGCAGTGAAAGAGGCGGGAGGTCGAACTACGAGCAGTACTTC. Encoded protein: CASSERGGRSNYEQYF.

This clonotype was recorded many times. V is TRBV12-3 or TRBV12-4 and J is TRBJ1-1, with 11 bases aligning to TRBD1. J gave up 6 bases and V 6 bases, and 3 bases lay outside the gene matches. This CDR3 comprises 13 residues. CDR3 in amino acids: CASRPGQGAEAFF. In DNA, the CDR3 is TGTGCCAGCAGACCGGGACAGGGGGCTGAAGCTTTCTTT.

This chain links TRBV14 with TRBJ1-4; D gene unclear. This CDR3 has 16 amino acids. In germline, CDR1 is SGHDN, CDR2 FVKESK. V lost 3 bases, J lost 0 bases, and 11 bases lay in between. CDR3 sequence reads: CASSQPVRATNEKLFF. CDR3 bases: TGTGCCAGCAGCCAGCCAGTAAGGGCAACTAATGAAAAACTGTTTTTT.